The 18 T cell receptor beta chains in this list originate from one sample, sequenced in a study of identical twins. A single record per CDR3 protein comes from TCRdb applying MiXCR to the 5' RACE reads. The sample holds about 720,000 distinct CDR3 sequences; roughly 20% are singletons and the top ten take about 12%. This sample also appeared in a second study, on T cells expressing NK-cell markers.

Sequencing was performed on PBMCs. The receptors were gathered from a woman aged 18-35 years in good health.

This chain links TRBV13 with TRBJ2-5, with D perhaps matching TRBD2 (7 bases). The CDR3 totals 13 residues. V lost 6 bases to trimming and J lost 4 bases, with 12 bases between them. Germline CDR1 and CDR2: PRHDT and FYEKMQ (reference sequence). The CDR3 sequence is CASRAGAGETQYF. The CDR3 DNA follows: TGTGCCAGCAGGGCGGGGGCCGGAGAGACCCAGTACTTC.

The CDR3: CSARDRTASYEQYF. DNA for the CDR3: TGCAGTGCTAGAGATAGGACTGCCTCCTACGAGCAGTACTTC. J is TRBJ2-7 and V is TRBV20-1; TRBD2 might be the D (5 bases). The CDR3 consists of 14 residues. Trimming stripped 0 bases from V and 0 bases from J, with 9 bases between. Germline loops: CDR1 DFQATT, CDR2 SNEGSKA (reference sequence).

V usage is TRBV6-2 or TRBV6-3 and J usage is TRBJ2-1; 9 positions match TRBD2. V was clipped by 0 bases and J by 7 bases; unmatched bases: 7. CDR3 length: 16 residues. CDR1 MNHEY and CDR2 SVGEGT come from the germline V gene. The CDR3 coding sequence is TGTGCCAGCAGTTACTCCGCAGGACTAGCGCGGAATGAGCAGTTCTTC. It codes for CASSYSAGLARNEQFF.

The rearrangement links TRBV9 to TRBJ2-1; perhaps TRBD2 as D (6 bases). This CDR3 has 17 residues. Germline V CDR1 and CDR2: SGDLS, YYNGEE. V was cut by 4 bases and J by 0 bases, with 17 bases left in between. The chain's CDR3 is CASSPRGGTSSYNEQFF. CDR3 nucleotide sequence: TGTGCCAGCAGCCCCCGGGGAGGCACGAGCTCCTACAATGAGCAGTTCTTC.

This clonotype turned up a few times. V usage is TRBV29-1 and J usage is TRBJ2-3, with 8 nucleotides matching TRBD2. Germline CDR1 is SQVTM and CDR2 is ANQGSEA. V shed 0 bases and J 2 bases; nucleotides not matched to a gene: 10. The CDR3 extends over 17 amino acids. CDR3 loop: CSVEDSRLATFTDTQYF. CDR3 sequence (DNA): TGCAGCGTTGAAGACTCGCGACTAGCGACTTTCACAGATACGCAGTATTTT.

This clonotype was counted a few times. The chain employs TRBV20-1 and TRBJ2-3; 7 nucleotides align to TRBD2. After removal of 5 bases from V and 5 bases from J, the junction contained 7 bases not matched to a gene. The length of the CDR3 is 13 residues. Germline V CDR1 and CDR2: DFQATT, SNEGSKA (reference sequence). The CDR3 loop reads CSAELADIDTQYF. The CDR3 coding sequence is TGCAGTGCTGAGCTAGCGGATATAGATACGCAGTATTTT.

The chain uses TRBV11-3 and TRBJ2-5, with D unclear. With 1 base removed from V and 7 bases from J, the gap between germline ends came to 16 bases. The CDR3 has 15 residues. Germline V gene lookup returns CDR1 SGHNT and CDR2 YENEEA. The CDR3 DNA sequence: TGTGCCAGCAGCTTAGGCAACTTCCTCGTGGGGACCCAGTACTTC. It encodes CASSLGNFLVGTQYF. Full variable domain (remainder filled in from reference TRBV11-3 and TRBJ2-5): EAGVVQSPRYKIIEKKQPVAFWCNPISGHNTLYWYLQNLGQGPELLIRYENEEAVDDSQLPKDRFSAERLKGVDSTLKIQPAELGDSAVYLCASSLGNFLVGTQYFGPGTRLLVL.

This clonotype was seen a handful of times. CDR3 region: CSATESWYQETQYF. CDR3 DNA: TGCAGTGCCACAGAGTCTTGGTACCAAGAGACCCAGTACTTC. V and J are TRBV20-1 and TRBJ2-5; D unresolved. The CDR3 is 14 amino acids. CDR1 is DFQATT and CDR2 is SNEGSKA in the germline V gene (reference sequence). The V end was cut by 6 bases, the J end by 0 bases, with 14 bases between.

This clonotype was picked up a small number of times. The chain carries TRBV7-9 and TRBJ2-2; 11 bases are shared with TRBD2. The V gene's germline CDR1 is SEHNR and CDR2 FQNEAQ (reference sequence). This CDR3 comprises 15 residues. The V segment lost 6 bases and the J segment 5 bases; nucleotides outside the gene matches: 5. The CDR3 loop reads CASSRSGGATGELFF. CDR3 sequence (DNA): TGTGCCAGCAGTCGTAGCGGGGGGGCAACCGGGGAGCTGTTTTTT.

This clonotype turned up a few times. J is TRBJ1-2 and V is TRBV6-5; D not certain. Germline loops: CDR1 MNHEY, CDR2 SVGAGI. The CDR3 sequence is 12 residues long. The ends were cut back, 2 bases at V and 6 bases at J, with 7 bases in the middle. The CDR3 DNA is TGTGCCAGCAGTTACCAAGGGAATGGCTACACCTTC. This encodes CASSYQGNGYTF.

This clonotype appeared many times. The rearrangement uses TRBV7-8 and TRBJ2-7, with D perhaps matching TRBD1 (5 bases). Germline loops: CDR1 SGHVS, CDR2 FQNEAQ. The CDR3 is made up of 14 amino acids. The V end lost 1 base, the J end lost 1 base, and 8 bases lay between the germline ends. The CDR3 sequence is CASSLVDRSYEQYF. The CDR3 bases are TGTGCCAGCAGCTTAGTTGACAGATCCTACGAGCAGTACTTC.

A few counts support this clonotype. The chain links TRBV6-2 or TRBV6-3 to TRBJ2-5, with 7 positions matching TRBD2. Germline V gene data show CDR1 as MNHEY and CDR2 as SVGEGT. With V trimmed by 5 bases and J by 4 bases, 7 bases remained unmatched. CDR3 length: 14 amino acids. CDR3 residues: CASSKSSGLETQYF. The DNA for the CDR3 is TGTGCCAGCAGTAAGTCTAGCGGATTAGAGACCCAGTACTTC.

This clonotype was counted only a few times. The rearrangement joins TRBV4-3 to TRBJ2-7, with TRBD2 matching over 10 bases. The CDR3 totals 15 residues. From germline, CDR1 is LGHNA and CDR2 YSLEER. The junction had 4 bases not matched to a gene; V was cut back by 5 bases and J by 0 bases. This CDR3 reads CASSETSGLSYEQYF. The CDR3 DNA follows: TGCGCCAGCAGCGAGACTAGCGGGCTCTCCTACGAGCAGTACTTC.

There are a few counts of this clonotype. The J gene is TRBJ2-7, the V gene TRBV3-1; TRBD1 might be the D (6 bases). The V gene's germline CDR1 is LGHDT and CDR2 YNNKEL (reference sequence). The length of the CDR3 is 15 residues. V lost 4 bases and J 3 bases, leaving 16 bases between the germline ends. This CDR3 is CASSRTRGGIYEQYF. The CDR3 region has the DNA TGTGCCAGCAGCCGGACCAGGGGCGGCATCTACGAGCAGTACTTC.

Here the CDR3 DNA reads TGTGCCAGCAGCCCCCGGGGAGCGGGAGGGCGGGTTGAGCAGTTCTTC. Its protein is CASSPRGAGGRVEQFF. The rearrangement joins TRBV7-2 to TRBJ2-1; TRBD2 aligns across 10 bases. V lost 5 bases, J lost 9 bases, and 13 bases stayed unmatched. The CDR3 length is 16 residues. The germline V gene encodes CDR1 SGHTA and CDR2 FQGNSA.

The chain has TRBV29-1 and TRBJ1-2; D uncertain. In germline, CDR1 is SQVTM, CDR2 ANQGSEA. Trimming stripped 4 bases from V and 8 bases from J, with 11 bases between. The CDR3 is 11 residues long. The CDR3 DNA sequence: TGCAGCGTTGTATCGGGCCCGGGCTACACCTTC. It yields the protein CSVVSGPGYTF.

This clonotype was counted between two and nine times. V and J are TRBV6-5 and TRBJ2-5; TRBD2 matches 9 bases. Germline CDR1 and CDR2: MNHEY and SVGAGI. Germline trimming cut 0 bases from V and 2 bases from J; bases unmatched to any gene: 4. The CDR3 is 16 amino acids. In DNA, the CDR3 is TGTGCCAGCAGTTACTCTAAGCGGGGGGCACAAGAGACCCAGTACTTC. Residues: CASSYSKRGAQETQYF.

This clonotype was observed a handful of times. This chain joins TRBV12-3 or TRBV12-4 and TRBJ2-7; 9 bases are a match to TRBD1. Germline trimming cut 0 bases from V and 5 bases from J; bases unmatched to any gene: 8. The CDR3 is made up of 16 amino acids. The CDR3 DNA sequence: TGTGCCAGCAGTTTAGCGGAAGGACAGGGGCACCACGAGCAGTACTTC. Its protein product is CASSLAEGQGHHEQYF.